The 21 T cell receptor beta chains below all came from one sample that was sequenced in a study of T cell responses to AZD1222 COVID-19 vaccine. The protocol was immunoSEQ multiplex PCR, while the TCRdb copy is restricted to in-frame clones and leaves out a portion. Seen here are fewer than 130,000 clones, about 85% observed once, and the top ten hold 1.6%. The sequencing used peripheral blood, collected on day 0 of AZD1222 vaccination. These receptors were taken from an adult in good health.

The chain joins TRBV3-1 (or the pseudogene TRBV3-2) to TRBJ1-5; a possible D gene is TRBD1 (5 bases). The CDR3 totals 14 residues. Trimming took 4 bases from V and 4 from J, leaving 11 bases between them. Germline-derived CDR1 and CDR2 are LGHDT and YNNKEL (reference sequence). The CDR3 DNA is TGTGCCAGCAGCCTAAGGGGCCCAAATCAGCCCCAGCATTTT. Its translation is CASSLRGPNQPQHF.

The CDR3 DNA is TGTGCCAGCAGCTTGTATGGAGACACCTACAATGAGCAGTTCTTC. Translation: CASSLYGDTYNEQFF. V is TRBV5-6 and J is TRBJ2-1; the D is unclear. V was pared by 1 base and J by 2 bases, with 10 bases between. The CDR3 is 15 residues long. The germline V gene has CDR1 SGHDT and CDR2 YYEEEE.

V and J are TRBV27 and TRBJ2-6; tentatively, D is TRBD1 (6 bases). Between the trimmed V and J ends, which lost 6 bases and 3 bases, there was a span of 24 bases. This CDR3 contains 19 residues. Per the germline V gene, CDR1 is MNHEY and CDR2 is SMNVEV (reference sequence). DNA of the CDR3: TGTGCCAGCAGGGGCAGACAGGACCGGAGCTTTATTGGGGCCAACGTCCTGACTTTC. It yields the protein CASRGRQDRSFIGANVLTF.

The gene calls are TRBV7-2 and TRBJ2-5; the match to TRBD1 covers 10 bases. In germline, CDR1 is SGHTA, CDR2 FQGNSA. The CDR3 runs 16 residues. Germline trimming cut 5 bases from V and 5 bases from J; bases unmatched to any gene: 11. The CDR3 protein is CASSHTGTGDHETQYF. The CDR3 DNA reads as TGTGCCAGCAGCCACACCGGGACAGGGGATCACGAGACCCAGTACTTC.

This chain links TRBV5-1 with TRBJ1-1; 7 bases match TRBD1. V shed 5 bases, J shed 7 bases, and the junction held 5 bases outside the gene matches. CDR1 and CDR2 from the germline V gene are SGHRS and YFSETQ. This CDR3 has 12 amino acids. CDR3 sequence (DNA): TGCGCCAGCAGGCGGACAGGTGATGAAGCTTTCTTT. Protein sequence: CASRRTGDEAFF.

This clone appeared once. This rearrangement joins TRBV11-3 to TRBJ2-3; 16 nucleotides align to TRBD2. Losses at the gene ends were 6 bases for V and 1 base for J; bases not matched to a gene: 7. The CDR3 totals 18 residues. Germline assignment: CDR1 SGHNT and CDR2 YENEEA. The CDR3 here is CASSYGTSGGARTDTQYF. The CDR3 DNA sequence: TGTGCCAGCAGTTATGGGACTAGCGGGGGGGCCCGCACAGATACGCAGTATTTT.

V is TRBV4-1 and J is TRBJ2-2, with D unclear. The CDR3 is 14 amino acids. V gave up 7 bases and J gave up 0 bases, with 9 bases separating them. CDR1 MGHRA and CDR2 YSYEKL come from the germline V gene. In DNA form, the CDR3 reads TGCGCCAGCAATACAGCCCCGAACACCGGGGAGCTGTTTTTT. As protein: CASNTAPNTGELFF.

V gene TRBV18 combines with J gene TRBJ1-1; D is unresolved. Germline-derived CDR1 and CDR2 are KGHSH and LQKENI. The CDR3 is made up of 11 amino acids. The V gene lost 3 bases and the J gene lost 5 bases, with 4 bases spanning the gap. CDR3 coding DNA: TGTGCCAGCTCACCCCGGACTGAAGCTTTCTTT. This gives the protein CASSPRTEAFF. Full variable domain (rest looked up from reference TRBV18 and TRBJ1-1): NAGVMQNPRHLVRRRGQEARLRCSPMKGHSHVYWYRQLPEEGLKFMVYLQKENIIDESGMPKERFSAEFPKEGPSILRIQQVVRGDSAAYFCASSPRTEAFFGQGTRLTVV.

This sequence joins TRBV7-9 and TRBJ1-2; D remains ambiguous. The CDR3 has 17 amino acids. Trimming took off 1 base at V and 0 bases at J, with 15 bases between the two ends. The germline V gene encodes CDR1 SEHNR and CDR2 FQNEAQ (reference sequence). In DNA, the CDR3 is TGTGCCAGCAGCTTAGGTGTGTTGAGTGGTACTAACTATGGCTACACCTTC. Protein product: CASSLGVLSGTNYGYTF.

The rearrangement joins TRBV19 to TRBJ1-1, with TRBD1 as a possible D gene (6 bases). The V gene lost 7 bases and the J gene lost 5 bases, with 11 bases spanning the gap. The germline gives CDR1 LNHDA, CDR2 SQIVND (reference sequence). This CDR3 spans 12 amino acids. CDR3 sequence: CASTIGGTEAFF. The CDR3 region has the DNA TGTGCCAGTACCATAGGGGGAACTGAAGCTTTCTTT. The full variable domain, with the rest looked up from reference TRBV19 and TRBJ1-1, is DGGITQSPKYLFRKEGQNVTLSCEQNLNHDAMYWYRQDPGQGLRLIYYSQIVNDFQKGDIAEGYSVSREKKESFPLTVTSAQKNPTAFYLCASTIGGTEAFFGQGTRLTVV.

The chain joins TRBV4-1 to TRBJ1-1; TRBD1 is a possible D gene (5 bases). The CDR3 loop spans 13 amino acids. In germline, CDR1 is MGHRA, CDR2 YSYEKL. Trimming cost V 8 bases and J 1 base, with 11 bases left between them. The DNA of the CDR3 is TGCGCCAGCGTAGGGGTGCGGAACACTGAAGCTTTCTTT. Its translation is CASVGVRNTEAFF.

The rearrangement uses TRBV4-2 and TRBJ1-2; 9 bases align to TRBD1. Germline assignment: CDR1 LGHNA and CDR2 YNFKEQ. The CDR3 has 16 residues. With V trimmed by 0 bases and J by 3 bases, 5 bases remained unmatched. CDR3 sequence reads: CASSQEYRGPYYGYTF. DNA for the CDR3: TGTGCCAGCAGCCAAGAGTACAGGGGGCCATACTATGGCTACACCTTC.

This sequence joins TRBV7-2 and TRBJ1-6, with TRBD1 identical over 9 bases. The CDR3 contains 15 residues. The V gene's germline CDR1 is SGHTA and CDR2 FQGNSA. Germline trimming cut 5 bases from V and 7 bases from J; bases unmatched to any gene: 6. The CDR3 loop reads CASSLTGGGNSPLHF. CDR3 DNA sequence: TGTGCCAGCAGCCTGACAGGGGGTGGAAATTCACCCCTCCACTTT.

The rearrangement joins TRBV6-2 or TRBV6-3 to TRBJ2-3, with 12 bases matching TRBD2. Per germline, CDR1 MNHEY and CDR2 SVGEGT. The CDR3 is 17 residues long. V was pared by 5 bases and J by 8 bases, with 14 bases of the junction left unmatched. In DNA, the CDR3 is TGTGCCAGCAGTCCCAACCGCCCTAGCGGGGGGGAGGTTACGCAGTATTTT. Translated: CASSPNRPSGGEVTQYF.

The chain has TRBV2 and TRBJ2-4; 8 bases line up with TRBD2. CDR1 and CDR2 (germline): SNHLY, FYNNEI. The CDR3 totals 16 residues. The J segment lost 1 base and the V segment lost 6 bases, leaving 8 bases of the junction unmatched. CDR3 sequence reads: CASSLRTSLAKNIQYF. The CDR3 DNA is TGTGCCAGCAGCCTTCGGACTAGCCTGGCCAAAAACATTCAGTACTTC.

The chain links TRBV10-2 to TRBJ1-1; possibly TRBD1 for D (6 bases). The CDR3 runs to 20 residues. Trimming took 2 bases from V and 2 from J, leaving 27 bases between them. Germline V gene lookup returns CDR1 WSHSY and CDR2 SAAADI. CDR3 sequence reads: CASSEPNIVSPWTANTEAFF. CDR3 coding DNA: TGCGCCAGCAGTGAGCCGAACATCGTCAGCCCATGGACAGCCAACACTGAAGCTTTCTTT.

The CDR3 bases are TGTGCCACCAGCAGAGATTTACAGGGGGCTTCTGTCTATGGCTACACCTTC. Encoded protein: CATSRDLQGASVYGYTF. This chain joins TRBV15 and TRBJ1-2; TRBD1 aligns across 9 bases. J gave up 4 bases and V 0 bases, and 9 bases lay outside the gene matches. Germline V gives CDR1 LNHNV, CDR2 YYDKDF (reference sequence). This CDR3 is 17 amino acids long. The full variable domain, rest sourced from reference TRBV15 and TRBJ1-2, is DAMVIQNPRYQVTQFGKPVTLSCSQTLNHNVMYWYQQKSSQAPKLLFHYYDKDFNNEADTPDNFQSRRPNTSFCFLDIRSPGLGDTAMYLCATSRDLQGASVYGYTFGSGTRLTVV.

The chain is built from TRBV30 and TRBJ1-2; D is unresolved. Germline loops: CDR1 GTSNPN, CDR2 SVGIG (reference sequence). V was cut by 1 base and J by 8 bases, with 8 bases left in between. The CDR3 runs 11 residues. CDR3 sequence (DNA): TGTGCCTGGAGTGACTCCGGCGGCTACACCTTC. It translates to CAWSDSGGYTF.

The rearrangement uses TRBV11-3 and TRBJ2-7, with D possibly TRBD2 on 5 matching bases. Trimming took off 6 bases at V and 6 bases at J, with 15 bases between the two ends. The CDR3 has 13 amino acids. CDR1 is SGHNT, CDR2 YENEEA, per germline. The CDR3 protein is CASSLKDGLEQYF. The CDR3 region has the DNA TGTGCCAGCAGTTTAAAGGACGGACTCGAGCAGTACTTC.

This clone was counted a few times. The chain has TRBV28 and TRBJ1-1; tentative D call: TRBD1 (5 bases). Germline-derived CDR1 and CDR2 are MDHEN and SYDVKM. This CDR3 contains 11 residues. V lost 3 bases, J lost 10 bases, and 9 bases lay in between. This chain's CDR3 is CASSLGLGAFF. As DNA, the CDR3 is TGTGCCAGCAGTTTGGGGCTGGGAGCTTTCTTT.

V gene TRBV19 combines with J gene TRBJ2-2, with 9 bases matching TRBD1. From germline, CDR1 is LNHDA and CDR2 SQIVND (reference sequence). V dropped 9 bases and J dropped 0; count of bases not matched to a gene: 2. The CDR3 length is 14 residues. CDR3 amino acids: CASGTGTNTGELFF. DNA of the CDR3: TGTGCCAGCGGGACAGGGACGAACACCGGGGAGCTGTTTTTT.